These 14 T cell receptor beta chains share one sample of origin, sequenced in a study of blood T cell repertoires in COVID-19. This table comes from immunoSEQ multiplex PCR, and its TCRdb copy is limited to in-frame clones, with some not included. Of under 300,000 clones listed, around 90% are singletons. Sequenced sample: peripheral blood. The source is a man in his 60s who had recovered from COVID-19.

This chain joins TRBV5-1 and TRBJ2-1; 8 bases are shared with TRBD2. V trimming: 5 bases; J trimming: 4 bases; junction bases outside the gene matches: 8. Germline V gives CDR1 SGHRS, CDR2 YFSETQ. This CDR3 has 15 amino acids. This chain's CDR3 is CASSLAGRMYNEQFF. Here the CDR3 DNA reads TGCGCCAGCAGTTTAGCGGGACGGATGTACAATGAGCAGTTCTTC.

The table lists this clone with a count of one. The chain combines TRBV6-6 with TRBJ1-1; D might be TRBD1 (6 bases). CDR3 length: 14 amino acids. Trimming removed 2 bases from V and 4 bases from J, with 11 bases in between. Germline-derived CDR1 and CDR2 are MNHNY and SVGAGI (reference sequence). CDR3 bases: TGTGCCAGCAGTTACGCGTCAGGGGTCACTGAAGCTTTCTTT. As protein: CASSYASGVTEAFF.

The chain links TRBV6-4 to TRBJ2-1, with D possibly TRBD2 on 6 matching bases. This CDR3 has 14 amino acids. V lost 8 bases to trimming and J lost 4 bases, with 15 bases between them. CDR1 is MRHNA, CDR2 SNTAGT, per germline. CDR3 in amino acids: CASSGGTEYNEQFF. For the CDR3, the DNA is TGTGCCAGCTCCGGGGGTACGGAGTACAATGAGCAGTTCTTC.

The chain employs TRBV5-4 and TRBJ2-1, with 13 nucleotides matching TRBD2. With V trimmed by 3 bases and J by 5 bases, 5 bases remained unmatched. This CDR3 is built from 16 residues. Germline V gene lookup returns CDR1 SGHNT and CDR2 YYREEE (reference sequence). The CDR3 reads CASSSGTSGAHNEQFF. CDR3 DNA sequence: TGTGCCAGCAGCTCCGGGACTAGCGGGGCCCACAATGAGCAGTTCTTC.

The chain uses TRBV11-3 and TRBJ2-7; D not resolved. V lost 1 base, J lost 1 base, and 8 bases lay in between. The CDR3 spans 14 residues. CDR1 SGHNT and CDR2 YENEEA come from the germline V gene. In DNA, the CDR3 is TGTGCCAGCAGCTTAGGGGCAGCTTCCTACGAGCAGTACTTC. This gives the protein CASSLGAASYEQYF.

As concerns this clone: Other DNA sequences in the same sample also yield this CDR3. The V gene is TRBV3-1 (or the pseudogene TRBV3-2), the J gene TRBJ1-1; D gene uncertain. The germline V gene has CDR1 LGHDT and CDR2 YNNKEL (reference sequence). Trimming removed 6 bases from V and 4 bases from J, with 6 bases in between. CDR3 length: 11 amino acids. CDR3 sequence reads: CASSSSTEAFF. The CDR3 nucleotides read TGTGCCAGCAGTAGTAGCACTGAAGCTTTCTTT.

V gene TRBV5-8 combines with J gene TRBJ2-4, with D maybe TRBD2 (5 bases). CDR3 length equals 15 residues. V lost 2 bases to trimming and J lost 0 bases, with 9 bases between them. The germline V gene has CDR1 SGHTS and CDR2 YDEGEE. The DNA of the CDR3 is TGTGCCAGCAGCTTCGGCGGACTAGCCAAAAACATTCAGTACTTC. Its protein product is CASSFGGLAKNIQYF.

The chain carries TRBV30 and TRBJ1-4, with 8 bases matching TRBD1. CDR1 and CDR2 (germline): GTSNPN, SVGIG (reference sequence). V lost 7 bases, J lost 8 bases, and 12 bases stayed unmatched. CDR3 length equals 14 residues. CDR3 sequence: CASSTGAREEKLFF. CDR3 DNA sequence: TGTGCCTCGTCGACAGGGGCCCGGGAGGAAAAACTGTTTTTT.

The genes are TRBV6-5 and TRBJ1-2, with 7 bases matching TRBD1. Germline V gene data show CDR1 as MNHEY and CDR2 as SVGAGI. V lost 6 bases and J lost 5; bases outside the gene matches: 9. There are 14 residues in the CDR3. The DNA for the CDR3 is TGTGCCAGCAGAGCTCCGGGACAGATTTATGGCTACACCTTC. It codes for CASRAPGQIYGYTF.

This clone is a singleton in its sample. V gene TRBV30 combines with J gene TRBJ2-7; maybe TRBD1 (5 bases). Trimming left V 8 bases short and J 4 bases short, with 15 bases between. Germline values: CDR1 GTSNPN, CDR2 SVGIG (reference sequence). The CDR3 is 12 residues long. Here the CDR3 DNA reads TGTGCCGCCCAAGGGGTTAGGTACGAGCAGTACTTC. Protein: CAAQGVRYEQYF. The full variable domain, rest sourced from reference TRBV30 and TRBJ2-7, is SQTIHQWPATLVQPVGSPLSLECTVEGTSNPNLYWYRQAAGRGLQLLFYSVGIGQISSEVPQNLSASRPQDRQFILSSKKLLLSDSGFYLCAAQGVRYEQYFGPGTRLTVT.

The chain is built from TRBV19 and TRBJ1-1; 12 bases line up with TRBD1. The trim removed 4 bases at V and 5 bases at J, leaving 8 bases unmatched. The CDR3 sequence is 16 residues long. Germline V gene data show CDR1 as LNHDA and CDR2 as SQIVND (reference sequence). CDR3 nucleotides: TGTGCCAGTAGTACCCGGGACAGGGGGCTATGGACTGAAGCTTTCTTT. It specifies CASSTRDRGLWTEAFF.

V gene TRBV10-2 combines with J gene TRBJ1-2, with 7 bases aligning to TRBD1. CDR3 length: 13 residues. Trimming took 4 bases from V and 6 from J; bases not matched to a gene: 5. The germline gives CDR1 WSHSY, CDR2 SAAADI. The CDR3 coding sequence is TGCGCCAGCAGTGGGGGACAGCTTAATGGCTACACCTTC. It yields the protein CASSGGQLNGYTF.

The chain couples TRBV7-2 to TRBJ2-7; possibly TRBD1 for D (5 bases). Per germline, CDR1 SGHTA and CDR2 FQGNSA. V was shortened by 3 bases and J by 1 base, with 10 bases between the two germline ends. The CDR3 spans 14 residues. The CDR3 DNA reads as TGTGCCAGCAGCTTGACAGATCTGTCCTACGAGCAGTACTTC. This encodes CASSLTDLSYEQYF.

The V call is TRBV6-5, the J call TRBJ2-1, with D unresolved. The CDR3 sequence is 15 residues long. V was clipped by 2 bases and J by 1 base, with 9 bases between them. Per germline, CDR1 MNHEY and CDR2 SVGAGI. The CDR3 coding sequence is TGTGCCAGCAGTTACGGAGATAGGTCCTACAATGAGCAGTTCTTC. This codes for CASSYGDRSYNEQFF.